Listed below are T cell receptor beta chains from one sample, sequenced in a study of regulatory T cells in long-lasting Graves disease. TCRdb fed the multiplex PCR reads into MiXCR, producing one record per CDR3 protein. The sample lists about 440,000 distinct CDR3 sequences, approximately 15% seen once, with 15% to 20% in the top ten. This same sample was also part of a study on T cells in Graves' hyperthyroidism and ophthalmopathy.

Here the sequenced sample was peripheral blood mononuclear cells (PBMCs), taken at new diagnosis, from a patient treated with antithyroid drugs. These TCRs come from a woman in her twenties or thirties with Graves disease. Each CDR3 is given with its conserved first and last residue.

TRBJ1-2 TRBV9 CASSAEKRLDGYTF
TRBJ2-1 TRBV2 CASSEVLAAGNEQFF
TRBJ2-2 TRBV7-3 CASSLSVSGVNTGELFF
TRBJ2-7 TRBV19 CATGAGGHEQYF
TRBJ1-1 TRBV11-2 CASSWTDRVNTEAFF
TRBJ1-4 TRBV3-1 CASSQDLHLSSTNEKLFF
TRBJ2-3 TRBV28 CTSSFFLSRESTDTQYF
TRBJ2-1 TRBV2 CASTLGGRANEQFF
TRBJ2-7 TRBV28 CASSFKSPEQYF
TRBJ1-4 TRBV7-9 CASSRGREKLFF
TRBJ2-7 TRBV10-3 CAISGTSGSDYEQYF
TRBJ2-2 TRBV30 CAWSIRAGELFF
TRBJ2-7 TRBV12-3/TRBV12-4 CASRADTTGLEGTNSSYEQYF
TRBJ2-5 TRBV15 CATSRGQGETQYF
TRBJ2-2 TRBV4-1 CASSQEITGTGELFF
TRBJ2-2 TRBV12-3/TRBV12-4 CASSLRLAGGRTGELFF
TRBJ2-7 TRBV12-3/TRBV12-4 CASSLQIAGSYEQYF
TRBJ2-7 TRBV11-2 CASSLGALWRDLHHEQYF
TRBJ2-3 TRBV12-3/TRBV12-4 CASSFGVSTDTQYF
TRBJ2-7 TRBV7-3 CASSPILTGAGDEQYF
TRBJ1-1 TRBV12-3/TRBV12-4 CASSPDGGNEAFF
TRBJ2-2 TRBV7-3 CASSFRGIPGELFF
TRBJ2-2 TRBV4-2 CASSQGSVAGIGELFF
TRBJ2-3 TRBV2 CARSLAGSGTDTQYF